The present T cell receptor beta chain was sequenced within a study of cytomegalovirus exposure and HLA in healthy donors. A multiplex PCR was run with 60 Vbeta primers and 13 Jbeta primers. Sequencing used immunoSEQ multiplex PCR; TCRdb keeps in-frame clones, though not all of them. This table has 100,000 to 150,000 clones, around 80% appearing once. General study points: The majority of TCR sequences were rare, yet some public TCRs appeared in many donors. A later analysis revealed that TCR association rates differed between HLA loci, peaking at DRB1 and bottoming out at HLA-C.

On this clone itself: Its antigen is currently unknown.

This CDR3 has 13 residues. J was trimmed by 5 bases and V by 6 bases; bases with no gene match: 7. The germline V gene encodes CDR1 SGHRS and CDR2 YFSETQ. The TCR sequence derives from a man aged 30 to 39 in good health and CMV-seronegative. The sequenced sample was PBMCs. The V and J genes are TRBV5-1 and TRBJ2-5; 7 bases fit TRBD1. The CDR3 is CASTRTQGETQYF. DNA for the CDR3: TGCGCCAGCACCAGGACACAGGGGGAGACCCAGTACTTC.